Detailed here is one T cell receptor (beta chain). As yet, its antigen is unknown. The data were taken from a study of cytomegalovirus exposure and HLA in healthy donors. Findings and caveats of the study: In the 130 or so validation repertoires, a later analysis found that first-cohort TCR clusters tended to co-occur. The listing of fewer than 200 TCR beta chains classed them as cytomegalovirus-associated.

Sequencing was performed with immunoSEQ multiplex PCR; in TCRdb, only in-frame clones are kept and a portion is missing. The table shows some 150,000 clones, with about nine tenths occurring only once. Germline V gene lookup returns CDR1 SGHRS and CDR2 YFSETQ. This CDR3 comprises 14 residues. V trimming: 5 bases; J trimming: 8 bases; junction bases outside the gene matches: 9. This clonotype was obtained from a man aged 18 to 29 in good health and CMV-seropositive. The chain uses TRBV5-1 and TRBJ1-4; 7 bases are a match to TRBD1. The sequenced sample consisted of PBMCs. The CDR3 DNA is TGCGCCAGCAGTCGGGACAGCCAGGGAGAAAAACTGTTTTTT. Translating it yields CASSRDSQGEKLFF. The entire variable domain, with the rest obtained from reference TRBV5-1 and TRBJ1-4, is as follows: KAGVTQTPRYLIKTRGQQVTLSCSPISGHRSVSWYQQTPGQGLQFLFEYFSETQRNKGNFPGRFSGRQFSNSRSEMNVSTLELGDSALYLCASSRDSQGEKLFFGSGTQLSVL.